The source of this T cell receptor beta chain is a study of Ad26.COV2.S vaccination and SARS-CoV-2 variants. Notes on the study in general: People who got the vaccine had more spike-specific TCR breadth than people who got placebo. The breadth of spike-specific CD8+ and CD4+ T cell responses after vaccination was reportedly substantial.

Noted treatment: some 19 received Ad26.COV2.S at low or high dose, single or two shots; about 5 received placebo; per-sample allocation not given. Vaccine and placebo recipients were sampled on day 63 after the first injection. This CDR3 has 14 residues. CDR1 is MDHEN, CDR2 SYDVKM, per germline. Trimming removed 5 bases at V and 5 bases at J, with 15 bases between. Sequencing was performed with immunoSEQ multiplex PCR; in TCRdb, only in-frame clones are kept and a portion is missing. Found here are approximately 300,000 clones, around four fifths of them singletons; the top ten hold around 2%. Turning to this clone: Its specificity is not known.

V gene TRBV28 combines with J gene TRBJ1-2; D remains unclear. This specimen was peripheral blood, taken in a trial of Ad26.COV2.S vaccine versus placebo. This receptor was identified in a person aged 18-60 years who received the Ad26.COV2.S COVID-19 vaccine or a placebo. The CDR3 DNA reads TGTGCCAGCAGTGACCGTCCGGTGGGATATGGCTACACCTTC. This codes for CASSDRPVGYGYTF.